Shown below are 13 T cell receptor beta chains from a single sample sequenced in a study of shared clonotypes between healthy human individuals. The method was immunoSEQ multiplex PCR; TCRdb's version includes in-frame clones alone and lacks a portion of them. The sample lists some 790,000 clones, just under 75% occurring once. The sequencing input was memory CD4+ T cells sorted from blood. Subset noted: CD45RA-negative fraction. These receptors originate from a woman aged 25-40 years in good health.

The chain employs TRBV4-1 and TRBJ2-5; 7 bases fit TRBD1. The CDR3 spans 15 residues. The J segment lost 2 bases and the V segment lost 4 bases, leaving 7 bases of the junction unmatched. CDR1 and CDR2 from the germline V gene are MGHRA and YSYEKL. The CDR3 DNA reads as TGCGCCAGCAGCCCTGGGACAGCAAGTCAAGAGACCCAGTACTTC. This sequence encodes CASSPGTASQETQYF.

The table lists this clone with a few counts. This chain joins TRBV9 and TRBJ1-5; maybe TRBD1 (6 bases). V was pared by 4 bases and J by 5 bases, with 7 bases between. Germline lookup yields CDR1 SGDLS and CDR2 YYNGEE. This CDR3 comprises 12 residues. The CDR3 region is CASSRGDQPQHF. The CDR3 DNA follows: TGTGCCAGCAGCAGGGGGGATCAGCCCCAGCATTTT.

This clone was found a few times. This sequence joins TRBV5-1 and TRBJ2-1; 12 nucleotides match TRBD2. The CDR3 is made up of 16 amino acids. Germline assignment: CDR1 SGHRS and CDR2 YFSETQ. Trimming removed 4 bases from V and 9 bases from J; junction bases left unmatched: 11. This chain's CDR3 is CASSPLSSGRAGEQFF. The CDR3 nucleotides are TGCGCCAGCAGCCCATTGTCTAGCGGGAGGGCCGGTGAGCAGTTCTTC.

The rearrangement joins TRBV7-2 to TRBJ2-1; 7 bases fit TRBD2. This CDR3 has 15 amino acids. From germline, CDR1 is SGHTA and CDR2 FQGNSA. V was clipped by 6 bases and J by 2 bases; unmatched bases: 7. CDR3 sequence reads: CASSPLAETYNEQFF. The CDR3 region has the DNA TGTGCCAGCAGTCCCCTAGCGGAGACCTACAATGAGCAGTTCTTC.

V gene TRBV14 combines with J gene TRBJ1-3, with D unresolved. CDR3 length: 15 residues. V was trimmed by 0 bases and J by 4 bases, leaving 10 bases between them. CDR1 and CDR2 from the germline V gene are SGHDN and FVKESK. CDR3 nucleotides: TGTGCCAGCAGCCAAGATCTTCGGGCCGGAAACACCATATATTTT. Its protein is CASSQDLRAGNTIYF.

The rearrangement links TRBV18 to TRBJ1-5; D is undetermined. Trimming cost V 2 bases and J 0 bases, with 8 bases left between them. Germline V gene data show CDR1 as KGHSH and CDR2 as LQKENI. This CDR3 spans 15 amino acids. CDR3 coding DNA: TGTGCCAGCTCACCAACGAAGGATAGCAATCAGCCCCAGCATTTT. Its protein product is CASSPTKDSNQPQHF.

This chain joins TRBV11-2 and TRBJ2-2; TRBD2 matches at 10 bases. The CDR3 is 16 residues long. Germline V gene sequence: CDR1 SGHAT, CDR2 FQNNGV. The junction had 8 bases not matched to a gene; V was cut back by 5 bases and J by 5 bases. The CDR3 loop reads CASSQAGGPGTGELFF. The DNA for the CDR3 is TGTGCCAGCAGCCAAGCGGGAGGGCCAGGGACCGGGGAGCTGTTTTTT. The full variable domain, its missing parts supplied by reference TRBV11-2 and TRBJ2-2, is EAGVAQSPRYKIIEKRQSVAFWCNPISGHATLYWYQQILGQGPKLLIQFQNNGVVDDSQLPKDRFSAERLKGVDSTLKIQPAKLEDSAVYLCASSQAGGPGTGELFFGEGSRLTVL.

Details on this clone: This could be a read error, since a much larger clone is one nucleotide away. The chain carries TRBV7-9 and TRBJ2-3; TRBD2 matches at 9 bases. CDR3 length: 14 residues. Germline CDR1 is SEHNR and CDR2 is FQNEAQ (reference sequence). Trimming removed 1 base from V and 4 bases from J; junction bases left unmatched: 0. The CDR3 region is CASSLGLAADTQYF. CDR3 nucleotide sequence: TGTGCCAGCAGCTTAGGACTAGCGGCAGATACGCAGTATTTT.

The V gene is TRBV18, the J gene TRBJ1-1, with TRBD1 matching 10 bases. This CDR3 comprises 18 residues. Germline-derived CDR1 and CDR2 are KGHSH and LQKENI. V dropped 0 bases and J dropped 1; count of bases not matched to a gene: 8. The CDR3 coding sequence is TGTGCCAGCTCACCACCGGGACAGGGGAACAGTGGGAACACTGAAGCTTTCTTT. Translation: CASSPPGQGNSGNTEAFF.

The rearrangement uses TRBV5-1 and TRBJ2-2, with 11 bases identical to TRBD2. The V segment lost 2 bases and the J segment 4 bases; nucleotides outside the gene matches: 10. This CDR3 has 18 amino acids. The V gene's germline CDR1 is SGHRS and CDR2 YFSETQ. DNA for the CDR3: TGCGCCAGCAGCTTCGGGACTAGCGGAGGCTCCCTCACCGGGGAGCTGTTTTTT. Protein sequence: CASSFGTSGGSLTGELFF.

The chain uses TRBV30 and TRBJ1-5, with 9 bases aligning to TRBD1. V shed 0 bases and J 7 bases; nucleotides not matched to a gene: 1. CDR1 is GTSNPN and CDR2 is SVGIG in the germline V gene (reference sequence). This CDR3 has 13 residues. The CDR3 DNA reads as TGTGCCTGGAGTGTACAGGGGGCCCAGCCCCAGCATTTT. Amino acid sequence: CAWSVQGAQPQHF.

The V gene is TRBV25-1, the J gene TRBJ2-1; 7 bases map to TRBD1. The CDR3 is 14 amino acids. CDR1 and CDR2 from the germline V gene are MGHDK and SYGVNS. V lost 7 bases to trimming and J lost 2 bases; unmatched junction nucleotides: 5. The CDR3 DNA sequence: TGTGCCAGCACGAAGACAGGGCCCTACAATGAGCAGTTCTTC. Its protein product is CASTKTGPYNEQFF.

The chain carries TRBV7-9 and TRBJ1-1; no clear D gene. CDR1 and CDR2 (germline): SEHNR, FQNEAQ (reference sequence). This CDR3 spans 12 amino acids. Trimming stripped 3 bases from V and 3 bases from J, with 5 bases between. This CDR3 reads CASSFVDTEAFF. The CDR3 nucleotides read TGTGCCAGCAGCTTCGTGGACACTGAAGCTTTCTTT.